The T cell receptor (beta chain) under discussion was sequenced for a study of OX40 agonist ivuxolimab in advanced cancers. As for the study in general: Partial responses occurred in three patients (one hepatocellular carcinoma, two cutaneous melanoma). Study-wide results and caveats: Part of the nonresponder group also had normalized T-cell clonal expansion that was low.

The repertoire was sequenced with immunoSEQ multiplex PCR; TCRdb's copy has only in-frame clones and lacks some. The repertoire holds 50,000 or so clones, with around 84% as singletons. Anyone with autoimmune disease history or systemic immunosuppression was excluded. In this sample, this clone turned up a few times. Its matching antigen is unknown. Trimming pared 4 bases from V and 0 bases from J, leaving 14 bases between. Germline V gene lookup returns CDR1 SQVTM and CDR2 ANQGSEA. CDR3 length: 15 residues. The input for sequencing was CD4+ or CD8+ T cells sorted from blood, taken in a trial of the OX40 agonist ivuxolimab. The receptor's source is an adult with an advanced solid tumor such as melanoma, head and neck, liver or kidney cancer. The chain carries TRBV29-1 and TRBJ2-3; D perhaps matches TRBD2 (5 bases). The CDR3 sequence: CSVVILGSSTDTQYF. The DNA for the CDR3 is TGCAGCGTTGTGATTTTGGGGAGTAGCACAGATACGCAGTATTTT.